In this sample, the clone carrying this T cell receptor beta chain turned up a few times. Its specificity is unknown. TCRdb reprocessed the 5' RACE reads with MiXCR, giving one entry per CDR3 protein. The sample gives a few hundred thousand distinct CDR3 sequences, 15% to 20% of which show up once; over 20% is in the top ten. This record comes from a study of T-cell memory formation after mild COVID-19. The study, taken as a whole, reports: Memory cells collected pre-infection included some clones that later responded, suggesting cross-reactive memory joined.

The sequenced material came from PBMCs or a T cell subset sorted from them (not recorded which). The source is a man younger than 35 who had mild COVID-19 (a few samples of this study predate the infection). Cell type and time point are not known.

DNA for the CDR3: TGTGCCAGCTCACCGTCCGCAACTAGCGGGGCCTACAATGAGCAGTTCTTC. This encodes CASSPSATSGAYNEQFF. The chain carries TRBV18 and TRBJ2-1; 10 nucleotides line up with TRBD2. The V segment lost 3 bases and the J segment 2 bases; nucleotides outside the gene matches: 7. This CDR3 comprises 17 residues. The germline gives CDR1 KGHSH, CDR2 LQKENI.